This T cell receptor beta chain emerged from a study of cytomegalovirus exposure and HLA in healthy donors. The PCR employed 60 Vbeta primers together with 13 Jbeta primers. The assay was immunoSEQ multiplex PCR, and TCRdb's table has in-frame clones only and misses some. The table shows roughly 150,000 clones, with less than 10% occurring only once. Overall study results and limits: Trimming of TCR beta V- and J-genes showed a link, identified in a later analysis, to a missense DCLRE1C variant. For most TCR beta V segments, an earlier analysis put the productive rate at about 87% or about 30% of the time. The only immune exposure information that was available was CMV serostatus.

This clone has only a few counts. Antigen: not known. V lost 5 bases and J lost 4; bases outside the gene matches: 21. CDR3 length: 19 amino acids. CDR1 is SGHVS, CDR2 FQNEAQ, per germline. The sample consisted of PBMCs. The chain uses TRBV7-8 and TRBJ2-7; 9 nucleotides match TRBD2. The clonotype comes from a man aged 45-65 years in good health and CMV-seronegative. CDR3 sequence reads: CASSPVRGRALKPRYEQYF. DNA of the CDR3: TGTGCCAGCAGCCCGGTGCGCGGGAGGGCCTTGAAACCCCGTTACGAGCAGTACTTC. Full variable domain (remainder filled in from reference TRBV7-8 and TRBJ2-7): GAGVSQSPRYKVAKRGQDVALRCDPISGHVSLFWYQQALGQGPEFLTYFQNEAQLDKSGLPSDRFFAERPEGSVSTLKIQRTQQEDSAVYLCASSPVRGRALKPRYEQYFGPGTRLTVT.